This T cell receptor (beta chain) derives from a study of CD8 T cells in Susac syndrome. Study-level findings and limits: Peak Susac CD8+ clonal expansion was seen in TEMRA cells and active patients.

A remark on this clonotype: Antigen: not known.

After extraction with the RNeasy kit, about 0.45 to 1 ug of the RNA was reverse transcribed using random hexamers. TCRdb fed the immunoSEQ multiplex PCR reads into MiXCR, producing one record per CDR3 protein. The sample lists under 95,000 distinct CDR3 sequences, around 93% occurring once. The recently defined diagnostic criteria for definite or probable disease were met by the Susac syndrome patients. Negative isolation was used for CD8+ and CD4+ T cells, and FACS enrichment was applied to TEMRA cells. The source of this sequence is a human donor with Susac syndrome. What was sequenced was CD8+ T cells from PBMCs.

The CDR3 region is CAWSKDSGINYGYTF. CDR3 sequence (DNA): TGTGCCTGGAGTAAAGACAGCGGGATTAACTATGGCTACACCTTC. The chain combines TRBV30 with TRBJ1-2, with D perhaps TRBD1 (5 bases). V was trimmed by 2 bases and J by 1 base, leaving 14 bases between them. The CDR3 is 15 amino acids. Germline V CDR1 and CDR2: GTSNPN, SVGIG (reference sequence).